This TCR beta chain was documented in a study of OX40 agonist ivuxolimab in advanced cancers. Study in general: An agonistic human IgG2 monoclonal antibody against OX40 (CD134) was given. The study, taken as a whole, reports: Blood T cells, both CD4+ and CD8+, expanded clonally by week 6 at 0.1 to 3.0 mg/kg.

Patients who had autoimmune disease history or got systemic immunosuppression were left out. The V and J ends lost 4 bases and 4 bases respectively, with 10 bases between them. Germline CDR1 LNHDA, CDR2 SQIVND (reference sequence). This CDR3 is 14 amino acids long. TCRdb keeps only in-frame clones here, not all; method: immunoSEQ multiplex PCR. The sample records over 45,000 clones, around 84% being singletons. Points on this clone: The antigen remains unidentified.

This TCR came from an adult with an advanced solid tumor such as melanoma, head and neck, liver or kidney cancer. This specimen was CD4+ or CD8+ T cells sorted from blood, taken in a trial of the OX40 agonist ivuxolimab. V and J are TRBV19 and TRBJ1-4; D remains ambiguous. This CDR3 is CASSTRWGNEKLFF. The CDR3 region has the DNA TGTGCCAGTAGTACCCGTTGGGGTAATGAAAAACTGTTTTTT.